Listed below are T cell receptor beta chains from one sample, sequenced in a study of CD4 and CD8 cells across lung adenocarcinoma regions. Each CDR3 protein is one row after TCRdb ran MiXCR on the PCR reads. The repertoire holds about 3,700 distinct CDR3 sequences, with roughly half as singletons. The sequenced sample was CD4+ T cells from the margin of a lung tumor. The receptors derive from a female donor with lung adenocarcinoma. The CD4 and CD8 labels of this study may be unreliable. Both conserved end residues are part of each CDR3. A D gene is named only where the DNA matches it firmly. Clone size appears in some rows only: once, few, many, or a class for an expanded clone.

TRBJ1-1,-,-,TRBV6-1,CASSVEGKKAFF,TGTGCCAGCAGTGTCGAGGGAAAAAAAGCTTTCTTT
TRBJ2-5,TRBD1,-,TRBV10-1,CARKPPPGQGGSRKETQYF,TGCGCCAGGAAGCCCCCACCGGGACAGGGGGGCTCTCGGAAAGAGACCCAGTACTTC
TRBJ2-7,TRBD2,-,TRBV10-1,CASSGIGAGSTETQYF,TGCGCCAGCAGTGGCATTGGAGCGGGGAGCACAGAGACGCAGTACTTC
TRBJ2-1,TRBD2,few,TRBV6-1,CASEPVAGTLNEQFF,TGTGCCAGCGAACCCGTAGCGGGAACCCTCAATGAGCAGTTCTTC
TRBJ2-7,-,-,TRBV6-1,CASSEAHGRYEQYF,TGTGCCAGCAGTGAAGCGCATGGCAGATACGAGCAGTACTTC
TRBJ2-3,-,-,TRBV10-2,CASTLQGGADTQYF,TGCGCCAGCACACTGCAGGGAGGAGCAGATACGCAGTATTTT
TRBJ2-7,-,few,TRBV6-1,CASSDLGHSSYEQYF,TGTGCCAGCAGTGACCTCGGACATTCCTCCTACGAGCAGTACTTC
TRBJ2-5,-,-,TRBV7-2,CAGGRDEETQYF,TGTGCCGGGGGCCGTGACGAAGAGACCCAGTACTTC
TRBJ2-3,-,once,TRBV25-1,CASSESRISTETQYF,TGTGCCAGCAGTGAATCGCGGATTAGCACAGAGACCCAGTATTTC
TRBJ2-3,-,-,TRBV4-1,CASGEGGGSTDTQYF,TGCGCCAGCGGGGAAGGGGGAGGGAGCACAGATACGCAGTACTTT
TRBJ2-5,-,few,TRBV6-1,CARPVLAVGETQYF,TGTGCCAGGCCGGTTTTAGCGGTAGGAGAGACCCAGTACTTC
TRBJ2-7,-,few,TRBV20-1,CSASGSDLAPYEQYF,TGCAGTGCTAGTGGTTCGGACTTGGCTCCCTACGAGCAGTACTTC
TRBJ2-2,-,medium-sized,TRBV6-1,CASSFHTGELFF,TGTGCCAGCAGCTTCCACACCGGGGAGCTGTTTTTT
TRBJ2-5,-,-,TRBV11-3,CASSLGGSQETQYF,TGTGCCAGCAGCTTAGGGGGTTCCCAAGAGACCCAGTACTTC
TRBJ2-7,TRBD1,-,TRBV6-1,CASRQGAYEQYF,TGTGCCAGTAGACAGGGAGCCTACGAGCAGTACTTC
TRBJ1-1,-,few,TRBV30,CAWSPGTGNTEAFF,TGTGCCTGGTCTCCCGGGACGGGGAACACTGAAGCTTTCTTT
TRBJ1-4,-,-,TRBV6-5,CASSYSWGGSEKLFF,TGTGCCAGCAGTTACAGTTGGGGGGGCTCCGAAAAACTGTTTTTT
TRBJ2-2,TRBD1,-,TRBV6-1,CASRPTGGTSGELFF,TGTGCCAGCAGACCGACAGGGGGTACTTCCGGGGAGCTGTTTTTT
TRBJ2-7,TRBD2,-,TRBV27,CASHPRLAGAKTPYEQYF,TGTGCCAGCCATCCCCGACTAGCGGGGGCCAAAACCCCCTACGAGCAGTACTTC
TRBJ1-4,-,-,TRBV5-1,CASGPDSLNEKLFF,TGCGCCAGTGGGCCGGACAGCCTGAATGAAAAACTGTTTTTT
TRBJ2-1,TRBD2,few,TRBV27,CASSFSAGDNPGEQFF,TGTGCCAGCAGTTTTTCAGCGGGGGATAATCCGGGTGAGCAGTTCTTC
TRBJ2-7,-,-,TRBV27,CASRRGPDYEQYF,TGTGCCAGCCGGAGGGGCCCTGACTACGAGCAGTACTTC
TRBJ2-1,-,medium-sized,TRBV6-1,CASEEERFNEQFF,TGTGCCAGCGAGGAAGAACGGTTCAATGAGCAGTTCTTC
TRBJ2-1,TRBD2,few,TRBV12-3/TRBV12-4,CAHGTSVDNEQFF,TGTGCCCACGGGACTAGCGTAGACAATGAGCAGTTCTTC
TRBJ2-1,-,-,TRBV6-1,CASSEVIISSRVKDEQFF,TGTGCCAGCAGTGAAGTAATAATCTCAAGCAGGGTCAAAGATGAGCAGTTCTTC
TRBJ2-3,TRBD2,medium-sized,TRBV10-2,CASRTSGSTDTQYF,TGCGCCAGCAGGACTAGCGGGAGCACAGATACGCAGTATTTT
TRBJ2-1,-,large,TRBV6-5,CASSGNWVADNEQFF,TGTGCCAGCAGCGGAAACTGGGTAGCGGACAATGAGCAGTTCTTC
TRBJ2-1,TRBD1,-,TRBV9,CASSVEGTGDTYNEQFF,TGTGCCAGCAGCGTAGAGGGGACAGGAGATACCTACAATGAGCAGTTCTTC
TRBJ2-6,-,large,TRBV14,CASSQDFGFSGANVLTF,TGTGCCAGCAGCCAAGATTTCGGCTTCTCTGGGGCCAACGTCCTGACTTTC
TRBJ2-3,-,medium-sized,TRBV6-1,CASSPSRSTDTQYF,TGTGCCAGCAGTCCTTCACGTAGCACGGATACGCAGTATTTT
TRBJ2-4,-,-,TRBV12-3/TRBV12-4,CASYSYNEQYF,TGTGCCAGCTACAGTTACAATGAGCAGTACTTC
TRBJ2-1,-,once,TRBV6-1,CASSEGGIGEQFF,TGTGCCAGCAGTGAAGGGGGCATCGGGGAGCAGTTCTTC
TRBJ2-1,TRBD2,-,TRBV6-1,CASKGLAAHYNEQFF,TGTGCCAGCAAGGGACTAGCGGCACACTACAATGAGCAGTTCTTC
TRBJ2-3,-,large,TRBV4-1,CASSLSGGSTDTQYF,TGCGCCAGCAGCCTCTCCGGGGGTAGCACAGATACGCAGTATTTT
TRBJ2-2,-,-,TRBV12-3/TRBV12-4,CASSPWTGATNTGELFF,TGTGCCAGCAGTCCCTGGACGGGAGCAACGAACACCGGGGAGCTGTTTTTT
TRBJ2-1,TRBD2,medium-sized,TRBV11-2,CASSRTLAGGGFF,TGTGCCAGCAGCCGAACACTAGCGGGGGGGGGGTTCTTC
TRBJ2-5,-,medium-sized,TRBV11-1,CASSLGDIGFETQYF,TGTGCCAGCAGCTTAGGTGACATAGGCTTCGAGACCCAGTACTTC
TRBJ2-3,TRBD2,medium-sized,TRBV10-2,CASSGLAGVADTQYF,TGCGCCAGCAGTGGGCTAGCGGGAGTCGCAGATACGCAGTATTTT
TRBJ2-7,-,-,TRBV6-1,CASSEAGWDSYYEQYF,TGTGCCAGCAGTGAAGCTGGATGGGACTCTTACTACGAGCAGTACTTC
TRBJ2-1,-,few,TRBV6-5,CASSYRPGQGIREGPNEQFF,TGTGCCAGCAGTTACCGCCCCGGACAGGGAATTCGGGAGGGGCCAAACGAGCAGTTCTTC
TRBJ2-1,-,once,TRBV6-1,CASRPGISRGNEQFF,TGTGCCAGCCGGCCCGGGATAAGTAGGGGCAATGAGCAGTTCTTC
TRBJ2-1,TRBD1,-,TRBV7-2,CASSLDRQGQFF,TGTGCCAGCAGCCTCGACCGACAGGGTCAGTTCTTC
TRBJ2-3,-,-,TRBV27,CASSFYSTDTQYF,TGTGCCAGCAGTTTTTACAGCACAGATACGCAGTATTTT
TRBJ2-3,-,-,TRBV11-2,CASSRGWSTDTQYF,TGTGCCAGCAGCCGTGGGTGGAGCACAGATACGCAGTATTTT
TRBJ2-1,-,medium-sized,TRBV4-1,CASSQEGPRSRYNEQFF,TGCGCCAGCAGCCAAGAAGGCCCGCGAAGCAGGTACAATGAGCAGTTCTTC
TRBJ2-5,TRBD2,medium-sized,TRBV6-5,CASSYAGGVETQYF,TGTGCCAGCAGTTACGCGGGAGGGGTGGAGACCCAGTACTTC
TRBJ1-3,TRBD1,few,TRBV6-1,CASSVEGAGGNTIYF,TGTGCCAGCAGTGTTGAGGGGGCGGGTGGAAACACCATATATTTT
TRBJ2-4,-,-,TRBV6-1,CASSESVGSRFF,TGTGCCAGCAGTGAAAGTGTAGGGTCGCGATTCTTC
TRBJ2-5,TRBD1,-,TRBV12-3/TRBV12-4,CASSLTGGGETQYF,TGTGCCAGCAGTTTGACAGGGGGCGGGGAGACCCAGTACTTC
TRBJ2-1,TRBD1,few,TRBV7-2,CASSKTGATYNEQFF,TGTGCCAGCAGCAAGACAGGGGCAACCTACAATGAGCAGTTCTTC
TRBJ2-3,-,-,TRBV6-5,CASSYRRGEDTQYF,TGTGCCAGCAGTTACCGCAGGGGGGAGGATACGCAGTATTTT
TRBJ2-1,TRBD2,-,TRBV6-1,CASSHPVAGYNEQFF,TGTGCCAGCAGCCACCCTGTAGCGGGGTACAATGAGCAGTTCTTC
TRBJ2-1,-,large,TRBV7-2,CASSFARAYNEQFF,TGTGCCAGCAGCTTCGCGAGGGCCTACAATGAGCAGTTCTTC